This TCR beta chain was observed in a study of OX40 agonist ivuxolimab in advanced cancers. On the study more broadly: In this trial design, patients received ivuxolimab intravenously at 0.01 to 10 mg/kg every 2 weeks.

TCRdb keeps only in-frame clones here, not all; method: immunoSEQ multiplex PCR. This sample has 94,000 or so clones; roughly 80% occur once, and the top ten carry 5.8%. Collection of blood occurred at baseline, at cycle 4 day 1, and at cycle 7 day 1. V was cut by 4 bases and J by 7 bases, with 11 bases left in between. This CDR3 spans 14 amino acids. CDR1 and CDR2 (germline): MGHDK, SYGVNS. Sequencing was performed on CD4+ or CD8+ T cells sorted from blood, taken in a trial of the OX40 agonist ivuxolimab. The chain joins TRBV25-1 to TRBJ1-6; D is possibly TRBD1 (5 bases). The clonotype was recovered from an adult with an advanced solid tumor such as melanoma, head and neck, liver or kidney cancer. Written as DNA, the CDR3 is TGTGCCAGCAGTGTTGGGAACAGGAATTCACCCCTCCACTTT. This encodes CASSVGNRNSPLHF.